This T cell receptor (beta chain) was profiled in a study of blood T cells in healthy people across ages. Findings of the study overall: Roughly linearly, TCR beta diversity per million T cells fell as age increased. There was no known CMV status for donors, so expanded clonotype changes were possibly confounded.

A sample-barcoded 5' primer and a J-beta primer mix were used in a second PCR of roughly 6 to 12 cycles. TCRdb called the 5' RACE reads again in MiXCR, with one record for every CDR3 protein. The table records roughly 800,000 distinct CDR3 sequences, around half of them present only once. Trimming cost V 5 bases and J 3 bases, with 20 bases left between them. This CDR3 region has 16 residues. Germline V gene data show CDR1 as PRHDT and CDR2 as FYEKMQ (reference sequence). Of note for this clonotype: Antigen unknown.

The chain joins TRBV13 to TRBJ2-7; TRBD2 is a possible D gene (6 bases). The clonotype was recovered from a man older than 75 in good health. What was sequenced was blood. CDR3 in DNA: TGTGCCAGCAGCCCCAAGGGTAAGGTAGCGGACTACGAGCAGTACTTC. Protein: CASSPKGKVADYEQYF.